Each of the 3 T cell receptor beta chains below was sequenced from the same sample in a study of blood T cell repertoires in COVID-19 (dated by TCRdb to the early 2020s). The library came from the immunoSEQ multiplex PCR assay. The clones in this table, taken by TCRdb from immuneACCESS, are in-frame only. Not every clone is retained; where verified, under half of the shortfall comes from an unresolved V gene, and the cause of the rest is unknown. The sample table holds about 55,000 clones, of which less than 95% were seen once. Approximately 6.2% of the sample lies in the top ten. Sequenced material: peripheral blood. These receptors all come from a man in his forties with acute or convalescent COVID-19.

The V call is TRBV19, the J call TRBJ2-2, with TRBD2 matching 8 bases. Trimming removed 7 bases from V and 5 bases from J; junction bases left unmatched: 9. This CDR3 region has 15 residues. Germline V gene lookup returns CDR1 LNHDA and CDR2 SQIVND (reference sequence). Written as DNA, the CDR3 is TGTGCCAGTATGGTGCCGGGACTAGGGACCGGGGAGCTGTTTTTT. It translates to CASMVPGLGTGELFF.

The CDR3 DNA reads as TGTGCCAGCAGTGAAGAGGGCGGGGGCACAGATACGCAGTATTTT. Its protein product is CASSEEGGGTDTQYF. V gene TRBV25-1 combines with J gene TRBJ2-3; TRBD2 might be the D (6 bases). The CDR3 length is 15 residues. V was pared by 2 bases and J by 1 base, with 10 bases between. Germline values: CDR1 MGHDK, CDR2 SYGVNS.

V is TRBV7-2 and J is TRBJ2-7; the D gene is possibly TRBD1 (5 bases). CDR3 length: 14 residues. Trimming pared 5 bases from V and 6 bases from J, leaving 17 bases between. CDR1 and CDR2 (germline): SGHTA, FQGNSA. The CDR3 coding sequence is TGTGCCAGCAGCCTTTATTCAGGGTCGGGCGAGCAGTACTTC. Translating it yields CASSLYSGSGEQYF.